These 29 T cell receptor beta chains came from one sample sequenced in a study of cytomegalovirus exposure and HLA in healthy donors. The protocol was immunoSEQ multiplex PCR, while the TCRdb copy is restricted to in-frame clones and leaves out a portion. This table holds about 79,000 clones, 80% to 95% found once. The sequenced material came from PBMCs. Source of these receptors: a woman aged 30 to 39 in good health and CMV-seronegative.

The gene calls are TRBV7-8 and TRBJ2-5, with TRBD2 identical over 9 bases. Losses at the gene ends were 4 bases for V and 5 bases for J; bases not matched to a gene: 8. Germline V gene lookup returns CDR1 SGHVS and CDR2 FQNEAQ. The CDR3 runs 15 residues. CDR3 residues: CASSWGGGALETQYF. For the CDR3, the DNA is TGTGCCAGCAGCTGGGGCGGGGGGGCCCTGGAGACCCAGTACTTC.

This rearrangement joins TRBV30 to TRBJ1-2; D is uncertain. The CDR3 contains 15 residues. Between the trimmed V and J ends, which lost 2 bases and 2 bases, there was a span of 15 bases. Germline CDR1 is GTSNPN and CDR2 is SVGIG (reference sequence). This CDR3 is CAWSLALRVNYGYTF. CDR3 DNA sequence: TGTGCCTGGAGTTTAGCGTTGAGGGTCAACTATGGCTACACCTTC.

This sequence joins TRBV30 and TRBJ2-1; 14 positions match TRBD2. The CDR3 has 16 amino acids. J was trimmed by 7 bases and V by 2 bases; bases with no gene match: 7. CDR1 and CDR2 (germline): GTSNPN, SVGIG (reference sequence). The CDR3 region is CAWSRPGLAGENEQFF. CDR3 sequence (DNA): TGTGCCTGGAGTCGGCCGGGACTAGCGGGAGAAAATGAGCAGTTCTTC.

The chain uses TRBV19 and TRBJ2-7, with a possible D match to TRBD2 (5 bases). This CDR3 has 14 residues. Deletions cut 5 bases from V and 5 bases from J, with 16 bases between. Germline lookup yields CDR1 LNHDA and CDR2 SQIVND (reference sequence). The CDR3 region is CASSPRGSINEQYF. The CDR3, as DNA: TGTGCCAGTAGTCCCCGGGGTTCTATTAACGAGCAGTACTTC. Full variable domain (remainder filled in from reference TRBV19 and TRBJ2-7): DGGITQSPKYLFRKEGQNVTLSCEQNLNHDAMYWYRQDPGQGLRLIYYSQIVNDFQKGDIAEGYSVSREKKESFPLTVTSAQKNPTAFYLCASSPRGSINEQYFGPGTRLTVT.

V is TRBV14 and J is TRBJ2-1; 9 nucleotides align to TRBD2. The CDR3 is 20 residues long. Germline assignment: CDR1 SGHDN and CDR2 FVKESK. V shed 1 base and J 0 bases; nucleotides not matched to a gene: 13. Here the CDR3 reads CASSQGRREGDAISYNEQFF. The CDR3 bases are TGTGCCAGCAGCCAAGGCAGGCGGGAGGGGGATGCCATCTCCTACAATGAGCAGTTCTTC.

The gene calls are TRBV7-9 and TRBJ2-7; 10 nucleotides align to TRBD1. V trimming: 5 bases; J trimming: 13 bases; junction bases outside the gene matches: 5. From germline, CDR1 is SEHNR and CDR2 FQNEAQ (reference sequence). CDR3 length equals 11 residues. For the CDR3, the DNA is TGTGCCAGCAGCACAGACAGGGGGCATTACTTC. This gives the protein CASSTDRGHYF.

In DNA form, the CDR3 reads TGTGCCAGCAGTGAAGCGTCGTCAGGGGGCAGGCAGCCCCAGCATTTT. It yields the protein CASSEASSGGRQPQHF. This sequence joins TRBV2 and TRBJ1-5; 8 bases agree with TRBD1. The CDR3 runs to 16 residues. From germline, CDR1 is SNHLY and CDR2 FYNNEI. The V segment lost 0 bases and the J segment 7 bases; nucleotides outside the gene matches: 8. Supplemented by reference TRBV2 and TRBJ1-5, the full variable domain reads EPEVTQTPSHQVTQMGQEVILRCVPISNHLYFYWYRQILGQKVEFLVSFYNNEISEKSEIFDDQFSVERPDGSNFTLKIRSTKLEDSAMYFCASSEASSGGRQPQHFGDGTRLSIL.

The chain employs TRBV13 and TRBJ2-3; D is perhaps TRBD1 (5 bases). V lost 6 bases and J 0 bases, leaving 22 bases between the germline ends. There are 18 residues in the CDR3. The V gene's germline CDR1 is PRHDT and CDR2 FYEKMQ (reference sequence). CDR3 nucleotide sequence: TGTGCCAGCAGACCACATGAAGCAGGGTTAACTAGCACAGATACGCAGTATTTT. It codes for CASRPHEAGLTSTDTQYF.

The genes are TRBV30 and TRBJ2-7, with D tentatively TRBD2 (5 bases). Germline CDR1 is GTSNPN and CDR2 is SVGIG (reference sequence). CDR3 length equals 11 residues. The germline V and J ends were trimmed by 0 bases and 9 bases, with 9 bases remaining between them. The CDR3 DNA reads TGTGCCTGGAGTGTCGACGGGGTGCAGTACTTC. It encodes CAWSVDGVQYF.

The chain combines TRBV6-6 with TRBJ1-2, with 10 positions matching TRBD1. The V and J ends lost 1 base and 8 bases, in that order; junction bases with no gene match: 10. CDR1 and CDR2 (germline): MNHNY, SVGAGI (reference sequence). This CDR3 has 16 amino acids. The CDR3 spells CASSYFGGTGAGGYTF. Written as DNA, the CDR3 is TGTGCCAGCAGTTACTTCGGTGGGACAGGGGCGGGCGGCTACACCTTC.

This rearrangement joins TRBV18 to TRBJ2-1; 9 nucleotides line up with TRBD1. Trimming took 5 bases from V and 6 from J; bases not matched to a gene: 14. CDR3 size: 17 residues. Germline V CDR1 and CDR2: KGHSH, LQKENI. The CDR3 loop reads CASSIVLGQGRVNEQFF. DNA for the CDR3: TGTGCCAGCTCAATCGTCCTGGGACAGGGACGTGTCAATGAGCAGTTCTTC.

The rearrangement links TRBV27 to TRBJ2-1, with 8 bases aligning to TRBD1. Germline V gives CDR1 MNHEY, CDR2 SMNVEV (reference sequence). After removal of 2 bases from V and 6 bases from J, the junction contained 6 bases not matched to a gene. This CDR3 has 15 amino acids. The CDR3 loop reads CASSLGTGAFNEQFF. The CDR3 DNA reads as TGTGCCAGCAGTTTAGGGACAGGAGCCTTCAATGAGCAGTTCTTC.

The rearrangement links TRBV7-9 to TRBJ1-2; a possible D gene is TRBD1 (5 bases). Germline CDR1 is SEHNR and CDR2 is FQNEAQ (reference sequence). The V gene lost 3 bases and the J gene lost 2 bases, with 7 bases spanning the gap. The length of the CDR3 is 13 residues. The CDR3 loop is CASSFTGNYGYTF. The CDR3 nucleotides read TGTGCCAGCAGCTTTACAGGAAACTATGGCTACACCTTC.

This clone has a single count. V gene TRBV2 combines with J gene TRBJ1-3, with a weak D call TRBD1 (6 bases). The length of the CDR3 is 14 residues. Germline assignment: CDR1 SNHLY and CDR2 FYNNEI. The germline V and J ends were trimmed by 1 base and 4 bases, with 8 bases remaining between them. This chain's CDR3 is CASSEEQGGNTIYF. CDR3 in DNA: TGTGCCAGCAGTGAAGAGCAGGGGGGAAACACCATATATTTT.

CDR3 DNA: TGCGCCAGCAGCCAAGACTACCTTACCTACGAGCAGTACTTC. Residues: CASSQDYLTYEQYF. V is TRBV4-3 and J is TRBJ2-7, with D unresolved. Germline V CDR1 and CDR2: LGHNA, YSLEER. The CDR3 sequence is 14 residues long. The germline V and J ends were trimmed by 0 bases and 2 bases, with 8 bases remaining between them.

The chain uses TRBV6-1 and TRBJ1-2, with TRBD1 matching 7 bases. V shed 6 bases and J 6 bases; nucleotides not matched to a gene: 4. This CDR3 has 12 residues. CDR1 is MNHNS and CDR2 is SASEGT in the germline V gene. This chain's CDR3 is CASRTGYDGYTF. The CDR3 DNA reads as TGTGCCAGCAGGACAGGGTACGATGGCTACACCTTC.

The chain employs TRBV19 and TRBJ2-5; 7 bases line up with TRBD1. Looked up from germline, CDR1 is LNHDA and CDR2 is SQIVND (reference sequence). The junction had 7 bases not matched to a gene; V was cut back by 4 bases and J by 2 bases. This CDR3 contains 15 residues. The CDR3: CASSNLLGQQETQYF. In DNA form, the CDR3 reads TGTGCCAGTAGTAACCTTCTGGGACAGCAAGAGACCCAGTACTTC.

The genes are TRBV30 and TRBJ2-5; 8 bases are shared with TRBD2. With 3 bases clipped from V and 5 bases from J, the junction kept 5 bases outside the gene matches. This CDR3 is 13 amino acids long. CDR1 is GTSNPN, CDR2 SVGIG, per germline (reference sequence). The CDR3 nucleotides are TGTGCCTGGAGGAGGACTAGCCAGGAGACCCAGTACTTC. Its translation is CAWRRTSQETQYF.

This CDR3 is CASSRRTSGGNYNEQFF. The CDR3 DNA is TGTGCCAGCAGCCGAAGGACTAGCGGGGGGAACTACAATGAGCAGTTCTTC. V usage is TRBV7-2 and J usage is TRBJ2-1, with 14 bases aligning to TRBD2. Trimming removed 5 bases from V and 3 bases from J; junction bases left unmatched: 6. Germline V lookup: CDR1 SGHTA, CDR2 FQGNSA. This CDR3 is 17 amino acids long.

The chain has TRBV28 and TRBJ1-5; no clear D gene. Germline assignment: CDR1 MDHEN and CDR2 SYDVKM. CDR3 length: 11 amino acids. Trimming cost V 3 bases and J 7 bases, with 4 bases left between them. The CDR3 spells CASSLEQPQHF. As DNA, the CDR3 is TGTGCCAGCAGTTTGGAGCAGCCCCAGCATTTT.

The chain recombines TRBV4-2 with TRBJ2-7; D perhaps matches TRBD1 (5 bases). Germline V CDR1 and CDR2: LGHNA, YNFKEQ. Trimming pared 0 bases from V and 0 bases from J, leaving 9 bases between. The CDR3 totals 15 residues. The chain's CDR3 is CASSQETALSYEQYF. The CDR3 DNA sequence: TGTGCCAGCAGCCAAGAGACAGCCCTCTCCTACGAGCAGTACTTC.

In nucleotides, the CDR3 is TGTGCCAGCAGCCGTAACGATGGACAGGGGACCGGGGAGCTGTTTTTT. As protein: CASSRNDGQGTGELFF. V gene TRBV7-2 combines with J gene TRBJ2-2, with 9 bases lining up with TRBD1. CDR3 length: 16 residues. V lost 5 bases to trimming and J lost 5 bases; unmatched junction nucleotides: 9. CDR1 SGHTA and CDR2 FQGNSA come from the germline V gene.

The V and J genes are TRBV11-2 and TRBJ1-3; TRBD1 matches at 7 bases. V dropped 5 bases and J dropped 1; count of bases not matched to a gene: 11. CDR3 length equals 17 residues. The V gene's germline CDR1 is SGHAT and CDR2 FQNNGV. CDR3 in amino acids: CASSPGQATFSGNTIYF. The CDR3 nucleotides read TGTGCCAGCAGCCCAGGACAGGCGACTTTTTCTGGAAACACCATATATTTT.

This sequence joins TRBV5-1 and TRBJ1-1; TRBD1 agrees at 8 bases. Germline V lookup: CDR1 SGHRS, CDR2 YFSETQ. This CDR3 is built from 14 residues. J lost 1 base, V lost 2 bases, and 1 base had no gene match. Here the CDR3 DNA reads TGCGCCAGCAGCTTTGGGACAGGGAACACTGAAGCTTTCTTT. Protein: CASSFGTGNTEAFF.

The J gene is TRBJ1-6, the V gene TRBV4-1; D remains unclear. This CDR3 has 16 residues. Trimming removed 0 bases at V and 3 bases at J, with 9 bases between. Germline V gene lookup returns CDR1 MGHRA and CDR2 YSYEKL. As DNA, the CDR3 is TGCGCCAGCAGCCAAGAAAGGCGCGGCTATAATTCACCCCTCCACTTT. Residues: CASSQERRGYNSPLHF.

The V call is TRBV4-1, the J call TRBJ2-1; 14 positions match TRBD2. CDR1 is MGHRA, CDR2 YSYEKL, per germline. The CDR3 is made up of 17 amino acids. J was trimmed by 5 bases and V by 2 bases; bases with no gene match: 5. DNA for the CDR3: TGCGCCAGCAGCCAAACCAGGACTAGCGGGGGGCACAATGAGCAGTTCTTC. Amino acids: CASSQTRTSGGHNEQFF.

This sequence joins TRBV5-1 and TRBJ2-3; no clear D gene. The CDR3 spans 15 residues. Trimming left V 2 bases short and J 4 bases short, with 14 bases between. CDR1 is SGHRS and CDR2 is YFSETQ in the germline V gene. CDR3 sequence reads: CASSLVSSLPDTQYF. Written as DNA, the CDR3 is TGCGCCAGCAGCTTAGTGAGTTCGTTGCCAGATACGCAGTATTTT. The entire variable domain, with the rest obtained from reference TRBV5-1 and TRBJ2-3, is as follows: KAGVTQTPRYLIKTRGQQVTLSCSPISGHRSVSWYQQTPGQGLQFLFEYFSETQRNKGNFPGRFSGRQFSNSRSEMNVSTLELGDSALYLCASSLVSSLPDTQYFGPGTRLTVL.

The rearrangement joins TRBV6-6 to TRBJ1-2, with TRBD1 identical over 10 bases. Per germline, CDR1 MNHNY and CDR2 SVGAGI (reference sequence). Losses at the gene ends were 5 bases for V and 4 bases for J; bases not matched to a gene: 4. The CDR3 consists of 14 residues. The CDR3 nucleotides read TGTGCCAGCAGTACGACAGGGGGCTCCTATGGCTACACCTTC. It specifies CASSTTGGSYGYTF.

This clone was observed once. The CDR3 region is CASSLETKNTEAFF. CDR3 coding DNA: TGTGCCAGCAGCTTAGAGACAAAGAACACTGAAGCTTTCTTT. J is TRBJ1-1 and V is TRBV11-1; the D is unclear. Trimming removed 1 base from V and 1 base from J, with 7 bases in between. CDR1 is SGHAT and CDR2 is FQDESV in the germline V gene (reference sequence). The length of the CDR3 is 14 residues.